This T cell receptor (beta chain) was profiled in a study of early T cells in non-severe SARS-CoV-2 infection. Overall study context: Unpaired chains resulted from sequencing bulk RNA of unsorted whole blood.

The CDR3 covers 13 residues. CDR1 and CDR2 from the germline V gene are KGHSH and LQKENI. With 1 base removed from V and 5 bases from J, the gap between germline ends came to 9 bases. Unique molecular identifiers were affixed to single, distinct cDNA molecules. In TCRdb, the 5' RACE reads were re-called with MiXCR into one record per CDR3 protein. The table lists roughly 45,000 distinct CDR3 sequences, about 10% of them singletons. The sample holds a few counts of this clonotype. The antigen remains undetermined. Overall study results and limits: CD4 and private specificities were missed by VDJdb matching, which favored anti-spike CD8 responses.

The specimen was whole blood. This receptor was taken from an adult who was a healthcare worker with PCR-confirmed SARS-CoV-2 infection or an uninfected control (not recorded which). The chain uses TRBV18 and TRBJ2-7; D gene uncertain. CDR3 in amino acids: CASSPRTENEQYF. The CDR3 coding sequence is TGTGCCAGCTCACCACGGACCGAAAACGAGCAGTACTTC.